Relative to its sample, the clone carrying this TCR beta chain is medium-sized. The treatment is: randomized to nivolumab then ipilimumab (arm A) or the reverse (arm B). This entry comes from a study of sequential checkpoint blockade in melanoma. Data came from immunoSEQ multiplex PCR; TCRdb stores just in-frame clones and leaves some out. The repertoire includes roughly 20,000 clones, under 85% of them detected once, and 35% to 40% sits in the top ten. The CDR3 is 12 residues long. CDR1 SEHNR and CDR2 FQNEAQ come from the germline V gene (reference sequence). Trimming took 3 bases from V and 3 from J, leaving 5 bases between them.

The chain combines TRBV7-9 with TRBJ1-2; no clear D. The sequence came from a human donor with melanoma. The sequencing used CD8+ T cells sorted from blood (inferred from file names), collected from a patient given nivolumab and ipilimumab in sequence. CDR3 region: CASSLSDYGYTF. CDR3 nucleotides: TGTGCCAGCAGCTTGTCAGACTATGGCTACACCTTC.